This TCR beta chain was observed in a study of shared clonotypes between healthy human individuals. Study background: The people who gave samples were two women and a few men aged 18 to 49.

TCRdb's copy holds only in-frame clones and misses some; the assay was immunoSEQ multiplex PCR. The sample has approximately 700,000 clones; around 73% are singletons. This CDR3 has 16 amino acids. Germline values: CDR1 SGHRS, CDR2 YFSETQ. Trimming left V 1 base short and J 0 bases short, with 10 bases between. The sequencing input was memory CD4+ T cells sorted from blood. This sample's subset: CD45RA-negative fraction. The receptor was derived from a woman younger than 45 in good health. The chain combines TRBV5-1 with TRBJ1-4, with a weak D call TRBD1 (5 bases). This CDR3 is CASSLTGQSTNEKLFF. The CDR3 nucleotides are TGCGCCAGCAGCTTGACGGGGCAGTCAACTAATGAAAAACTGTTTTTT.